The 14 T cell receptor beta chains given below trace back to one sample, sequenced in a study of cytomegalovirus exposure and HLA in healthy donors. Vbeta (60) and Jbeta (13) primers were used in the PCR. Assay: immunoSEQ multiplex PCR; the TCRdb copy retains only in-frame clones and omits some. The sample includes 140,000 to 150,000 clones, about 85% seen only once; the top ten take 2% to 2.5%. The sequenced sample consisted of PBMCs. These TCRs come from a boy between 2 and 10 years old in good health and CMV-seronegative.

This chain uses TRBV6-6 with TRBJ2-7, with TRBD2 as a possible D gene (6 bases). This CDR3 comprises 14 residues. V was cut by 4 bases and J by 3 bases, with 13 bases left in between. The germline V gene has CDR1 MNHNY and CDR2 SVGAGI (reference sequence). This CDR3 is CASSLTLAHYEQYF. As DNA, the CDR3 is TGTGCCAGCAGTTTGACACTAGCTCACTACGAGCAGTACTTC.

This rearrangement joins TRBV9 to TRBJ1-3, with D tentatively TRBD1 (5 bases). The V end lost 4 bases, the J end lost 5 bases, and 10 bases lay between the germline ends. Germline V gene sequence: CDR1 SGDLS, CDR2 YYNGEE. This CDR3 has 13 amino acids. The CDR3 DNA reads TGTGCCAGCAGCACGGGGGGGAGAAACACCATATATTTT. Translated: CASSTGGRNTIYF.

This chain connects TRBV5-4 to TRBJ2-1; maybe TRBD2 (6 bases). Deletions cut 0 bases from V and 6 bases from J, with 13 bases between. CDR3 length: 15 amino acids. CDR1 is SGHNT and CDR2 is YYREEE in the germline V gene (reference sequence). The CDR3 is CASSLAQGLSNEQFF. The CDR3 DNA is TGTGCCAGCAGCTTGGCGCAGGGACTGAGCAATGAGCAGTTCTTC.

V usage is TRBV6-1 and J usage is TRBJ1-2; TRBD1 aligns across 7 bases. CDR3 size: 12 residues. Germline V gene data show CDR1 as MNHNS and CDR2 as SASEGT. J was trimmed by 4 bases and V by 4 bases; bases with no gene match: 0. The CDR3 region is CASSGQGYGYTF. Here the CDR3 DNA reads TGTGCCAGCAGTGGACAGGGCTATGGCTACACCTTC.

The gene calls are TRBV18 and TRBJ2-7, with D possibly matching TRBD1 (6 bases). V lost 3 bases, J lost 2 bases, and 11 bases lay in between. There are 14 residues in the CDR3. Germline lookup yields CDR1 KGHSH and CDR2 LQKENI. The CDR3 reads CASSPQTGPYEQYF. In nucleotides, the CDR3 is TGTGCCAGCTCACCTCAGACAGGTCCCTACGAGCAGTACTTC.

This chain links TRBV9 with TRBJ2-1; 8 nucleotides match TRBD2. CDR1 is SGDLS, CDR2 YYNGEE, per germline. This CDR3 contains 16 residues. V trimming: 7 bases; J trimming: 8 bases; junction bases outside the gene matches: 17. CDR3 sequence (DNA): TGTGCCAGCTCAAAAACACCCAGCGGGAGTTTCTATGAGCAGTTCTTC. Translating it yields CASSKTPSGSFYEQFF.

J is TRBJ2-1 and V is TRBV27, with D maybe TRBD2 (7 bases). V dropped 5 bases and J dropped 8 bases, with 22 bases sitting between them. Germline CDR1 MNHEY, CDR2 SMNVEV (reference sequence). This CDR3 is built from 16 residues. The CDR3 DNA reads TGTGCCAGCAGTGCAGAGTCGGGGGGCCTGTCGGATGAGCAGTTCTTC. Protein product: CASSAESGGLSDEQFF.

The rearrangement uses TRBV19 and TRBJ2-2; 8 nucleotides match TRBD2. Germline V gene data show CDR1 as LNHDA and CDR2 as SQIVND (reference sequence). The CDR3 sequence is 16 residues long. With 1 base clipped from V and 5 bases from J, the junction kept 6 bases outside the gene matches. DNA of the CDR3: TGTGCCAGTAGTATAGGGGCGGGGGGAAGAACCGGGGAGCTGTTTTTT. Protein: CASSIGAGGRTGELFF.

This clone was detected once. This chain uses TRBV14 with TRBJ2-3, with TRBD1 identical over 7 bases. CDR1 SGHDN and CDR2 FVKESK come from the germline V gene. The CDR3 totals 13 residues. With 0 bases clipped from V and 12 bases from J, the junction kept 6 bases outside the gene matches. The DNA for the CDR3 is TGTGCCAGCAGCCAAGATAGACAGGGTGGACAGTATTTT. This gives the protein CASSQDRQGGQYF.

The rearrangement links TRBV18 to TRBJ2-5, with D perhaps TRBD1 (6 bases). The V end was cut by 6 bases, the J end by 1 base, with 6 bases between. The CDR3 extends over 12 amino acids. The germline gives CDR1 KGHSH, CDR2 LQKENI. CDR3 amino acids: CASSDSQETQYF. In DNA form, the CDR3 reads TGTGCCAGCTCGGACAGCCAAGAGACCCAGTACTTC.

A word on this clone: One junction end disagrees with the germline gene, perhaps due to a read error. The genes are TRBV6-1 and TRBJ2-2; 7 nucleotides align to TRBD2. Germline V CDR1 and CDR2: MNHNS, SASEGT. This CDR3 has 15 amino acids. The CDR3 DNA sequence: TGTGCCGGCAGGGACGGGAGGTTAGACACCGGGGAGCTGTTTTTT. It encodes CAGRDGRLDTGELFF.

The gene calls are TRBV7-9 and TRBJ1-6, with 9 bases matching TRBD1. CDR3 length equals 16 residues. V lost 5 bases and J lost 12; bases outside the gene matches: 14. Per germline, CDR1 SEHNR and CDR2 FQNEAQ (reference sequence). The CDR3 region is CASSRTGTGRWEPLHF. Here the CDR3 DNA reads TGTGCCAGCAGCCGGACGGGGACAGGGAGGTGGGAACCCCTCCACTTT.

J is TRBJ1-6 and V is TRBV5-1; tentatively, D is TRBD1 (5 bases). Deletions cut 1 base from V and 10 bases from J, with 12 bases between. CDR1 and CDR2 (germline): SGHRS, YFSETQ. The CDR3 runs to 14 residues. The CDR3 nucleotides are TGCGCCAGCAGCTTGCAGGGAAGTGCCTCACCCCTCCACTTT. It specifies CASSLQGSASPLHF.

The chain recombines TRBV7-6 with TRBJ2-1; 8 bases map to TRBD1. V gave up 2 bases and J gave up 7 bases; unmatched junction bases: 1. Germline V gene data show CDR1 as SGHVS and CDR2 as FNYEAQ. This CDR3 spans 13 amino acids. DNA for the CDR3: TGTGCCAGCAGCTTAACAGGGGGAAATGAGCAGTTCTTC. This sequence encodes CASSLTGGNEQFF.